This T cell receptor (beta chain) is from a study of graft-versus-host responses after intestinal transplantation. Only in-frame clones appear in the TCRdb table, and some are missing; sequencing was by immunoSEQ multiplex PCR. In the table there are over 85,000 clones, around 95% of which are singletons. Concerning this clone itself: The antigen is not known.

The length of the CDR3 is 13 residues. From germline, CDR1 is SQVTM and CDR2 ANQGSEA. J lost 7 bases, V lost 6 bases, and 1 base had no gene match. The chain combines TRBV29-1 with TRBJ2-1; TRBD2 aligns across 15 bases. The sample in question was unstimulated CD8+ T cells sorted from spleen or lymph node cells, obtained before intestinal transplant. The clonotype was recovered from a human donor who received an intestinal transplant. The CDR3: CSVGTSGRNEQFF. The CDR3 bases are TGCAGCGTGGGGACTAGCGGGAGGAATGAGCAGTTCTTC.